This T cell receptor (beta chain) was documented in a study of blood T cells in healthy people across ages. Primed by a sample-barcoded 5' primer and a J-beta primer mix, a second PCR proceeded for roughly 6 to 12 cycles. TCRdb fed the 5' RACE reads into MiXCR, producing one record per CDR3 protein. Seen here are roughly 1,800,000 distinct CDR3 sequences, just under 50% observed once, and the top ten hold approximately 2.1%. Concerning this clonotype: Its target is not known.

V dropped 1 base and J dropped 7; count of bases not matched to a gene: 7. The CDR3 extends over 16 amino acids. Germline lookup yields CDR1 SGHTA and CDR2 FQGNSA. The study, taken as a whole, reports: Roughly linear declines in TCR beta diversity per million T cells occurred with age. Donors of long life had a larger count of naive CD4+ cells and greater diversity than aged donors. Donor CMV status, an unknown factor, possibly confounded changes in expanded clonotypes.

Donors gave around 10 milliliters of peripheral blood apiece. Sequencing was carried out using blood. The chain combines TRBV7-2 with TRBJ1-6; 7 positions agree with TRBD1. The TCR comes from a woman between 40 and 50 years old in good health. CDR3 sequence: CASSLVVQGGNSPLHF. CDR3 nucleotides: TGTGCCAGCAGCTTAGTTGTTCAGGGGGGGAATTCACCCCTCCACTTT.